The next 21 T cell receptor beta chains were all read from a single sample in a study of control samples from healthy donors and cancer patients. Here immunoSEQ multiplex PCR was the method, and the copy in TCRdb shows in-frame clones only, minus some. Altogether approximately 100,000 clones are present, 90% being singletons, with the ten largest covering 3.5% to 4.5%. The specimen was blood. Receptors originate from a human donor in good health. The donor label of this sample is uncertain.

The genes are TRBV13 and TRBJ2-2; tentatively, D is TRBD1 or TRBD2 (5 bases each). Germline CDR1 is PRHDT and CDR2 is FYEKMQ (reference sequence). The CDR3 runs to 14 residues. V shed 4 bases and J shed 1 base, with 7 bases lying between them. The CDR3 DNA follows: TGTGCCAGCAGCTCGGGACGGAACACCGGGGAGCTGTTTTTT. It specifies CASSSGRNTGELFF.

The chain couples TRBV5-6 to TRBJ2-1, with D perhaps matching TRBD1 or TRBD2 (5 bases each). Germline assignment: CDR1 SGHDT and CDR2 YYEEEE. This CDR3 is built from 13 residues. The germline V and J ends were trimmed by 4 bases and 10 bases, with 15 bases remaining between them. In DNA form, the CDR3 reads TGTGCCAGCAGCCTTGGGACGTTAAAGGAGCAGTTCTTC. Translated: CASSLGTLKEQFF.

As for this clone: The sample holds other DNA sequences that translate to the same CDR3. The chain recombines TRBV7-2 with TRBJ2-1; 12 bases are a match to TRBD2. CDR1 SGHTA and CDR2 FQGNSA come from the germline V gene. The ends lost 1 base at V and 7 bases at J; junction bases unmatched: 2. The CDR3 length is 15 residues. DNA for the CDR3: TGTGCCAGCAGCTTAGAACTAGCGGGGGGTAATGAGCAGTTCTTC. Translation gives CASSLELAGGNEQFF.

The chain couples TRBV12-5 to TRBJ1-2; no clear D. Germline V gene data show CDR1 as LGHNT and CDR2 as FRNRAP. V lost 3 bases, J lost 7 bases, and 9 bases lay in between. The CDR3 covers 12 residues. DNA for the CDR3: TGTGCTAGTGGTTTCCCCAAACTTGGCTACACCTTC. It yields the protein CASGFPKLGYTF.

The CDR3 coding sequence is TGTGCCAGCAGCCCGACTAGCGGGGGCTACGAGCAGTACGTC. Translating gives CASSPTSGGYEQYV. V usage is TRBV7-9 and J usage is TRBJ2-7, with 12 bases identical to TRBD2. Looked up from germline, CDR1 is SEHNR and CDR2 is FQNEAQ (reference sequence). The CDR3 spans 14 residues. The ends lost 5 bases at V and 3 bases at J; junction bases unmatched: 2.

The chain recombines TRBV12-5 with TRBJ2-4; TRBD2 matches 11 bases. Germline assignment: CDR1 LGHNT and CDR2 FRNRAP. Trimming cost V 7 bases and J 7 bases; bases outside gene matches: 6. This CDR3 has 14 amino acids. The CDR3 DNA follows: TGTGCTAGTGACGGTAGCGGGGGGGCTAACATTCAGTACTTC. As protein: CASDGSGGANIQYF.

J is TRBJ1-5 and V is TRBV15; perhaps TRBD1 as D (6 bases). Trimming pared 0 bases from V and 1 base from J, leaving 7 bases between. There are 15 residues in the CDR3. Per germline, CDR1 LNHNV and CDR2 YYDKDF (reference sequence). CDR3 DNA sequence: TGTGCCACCAGCAGAGAAGGGGGGAGCAATCAGCCCCAGCATTTT. This translates into CATSREGGSNQPQHF. The full variable domain, rest sourced from reference TRBV15 and TRBJ1-5, is DAMVIQNPRYQVTQFGKPVTLSCSQTLNHNVMYWYQQKSSQAPKLLFHYYDKDFNNEADTPDNFQSRRPNTSFCFLDIRSPGLGDTAMYLCATSREGGSNQPQHFGDGTRLSIL.

The chain recombines TRBV7-9 with TRBJ2-7, with D unclear. V lost 5 bases and J lost 7, with 12 bases in between. This CDR3 has 12 residues. Germline V CDR1 and CDR2: SEHNR, FQNEAQ (reference sequence). This CDR3 reads CASSLWTQEQYF. CDR3 DNA: TGTGCCAGCAGCCTATGGACGCAGGAGCAGTACTTC.

As to this clone: A read error may produce the germline difference seen at one junction end. CDR3 region: CASSQGTVTNYGYTF. CDR3 in DNA: TGTGCCAGCAGTCAAGGGACCGTCACCAACTATGGCTACACCTTC. This rearrangement joins TRBV14 to TRBJ1-2; D is possibly TRBD1 (5 bases). Looked up from germline, CDR1 is SGHDN and CDR2 is FVKESK. The CDR3 has 15 residues.

V is TRBV19 and J is TRBJ1-5; D remains ambiguous. V shed 4 bases and J shed 3 bases, with 10 bases lying between them. The CDR3 loop spans 14 amino acids. Germline V lookup: CDR1 LNHDA, CDR2 SQIVND (reference sequence). The CDR3 sequence: CASSSESYNQPQHF. CDR3 in DNA: TGTGCCAGTAGTAGTGAGAGTTACAATCAGCCCCAGCATTTT. The full variable domain, with the rest looked up from reference TRBV19 and TRBJ1-5, is DGGITQSPKYLFRKEGQNVTLSCEQNLNHDAMYWYRQDPGQGLRLIYYSQIVNDFQKGDIAEGYSVSREKKESFPLTVTSAQKNPTAFYLCASSSESYNQPQHFGDGTRLSIL.

This chain links TRBV5-1 with TRBJ1-1, with 8 bases that match TRBD1. The CDR3 runs to 13 residues. Trimming cost V 4 bases and J 8 bases; bases outside gene matches: 7. CDR1 SGHRS and CDR2 YFSETQ come from the germline V gene. The CDR3: CASSAPDRAEAFF. Written as DNA, the CDR3 is TGCGCCAGCAGCGCTCCGGACAGGGCCGAAGCTTTCTTT.

This rearrangement joins TRBV28 to TRBJ2-4, with 11 positions matching TRBD1. Losses at the gene ends were 8 bases for V and 6 bases for J; bases not matched to a gene: 6. The CDR3 runs to 14 residues. The germline V gene has CDR1 MDHEN and CDR2 SYDVKM. This CDR3 is CASGTGGARNIQYF. The CDR3, as DNA: TGTGCCAGCGGGACAGGGGGGGCGAGAAACATTCAGTACTTC. Looking up the rest from reference TRBV28 and TRBJ2-4 gives the full variable domain: DVKVTQSSRYLVKRTGEKVFLECVQDMDHENMFWYRQDPGLGLRLIYFSYDVKMKEKGDIPEGYSVSREKKERFSLILESASTNQTSMYLCASGTGGARNIQYFGAGTRLSVL.

This sequence joins TRBV13 and TRBJ2-3, with 11 bases aligning to TRBD2. The CDR3 has 15 residues. The junction had 6 bases not matched to a gene; V was cut back by 2 bases and J by 8 bases. Germline CDR1 reads PRHDT; CDR2 reads FYEKMQ (reference sequence). Here the CDR3 DNA reads TGTGCCAGCAGCTTATCTCTAGCGGGGGGACGTACGCAGTATTTT. Protein product: CASSLSLAGGRTQYF. The variable domain in full, completed from reference TRBV13 and TRBJ2-3, reads AAGVIQSPRHLIKEKRETATLKCYPIPRHDTVYWYQQGPGQDPQFLISFYEKMQSDKGSIPDRFSAQQFSDYHSELNMSSLELGDSALYFCASSLSLAGGRTQYFGPGTRLTVL.

This chain uses TRBV2 with TRBJ2-2; D gene uncertain. This CDR3 has 15 amino acids. The V end was cut by 2 bases, the J end by 2 bases, with 9 bases between. Germline assignment: CDR1 SNHLY and CDR2 FYNNEI. CDR3 bases: TGTGCCAGCAGTGAAATGGCTGGTAACACCGGGGAGCTGTTTTTT. This translates into CASSEMAGNTGELFF.

J is TRBJ1-2 and V is TRBV30; D is possibly TRBD1 (6 bases). Germline values: CDR1 GTSNPN, CDR2 SVGIG (reference sequence). This CDR3 is built from 12 residues. The ends were cut back, 5 bases at V and 4 bases at J, with 11 bases in the middle. The CDR3 DNA is TGTGCCTGGGCGGACAGTGCCTATGGCTACACCTTC. This encodes CAWADSAYGYTF.

The chain links TRBV29-1 to TRBJ2-7; D is undetermined. Trimming removed 0 bases at V and 5 bases at J, with 11 bases between. Germline CDR1 reads SQVTM; CDR2 reads ANQGSEA. The CDR3 loop spans 13 amino acids. The CDR3, as DNA: TGCAGCGTTGAAGACAACCTTCGACACGAGCAGTACTTC. Its protein is CSVEDNLRHEQYF.

The J gene is TRBJ1-1, the V gene TRBV18, with D uncertain. Germline lookup yields CDR1 KGHSH and CDR2 LQKENI. Deletions cut 2 bases from V and 0 bases from J, with 7 bases between. CDR3 size: 14 residues. DNA for the CDR3: TGTGCCAGCTCACCAAGCGGCCTGAACACTGAAGCTTTCTTT. It translates to CASSPSGLNTEAFF.

V usage is TRBV12-5 and J usage is TRBJ2-1; TRBD2 aligns across 8 bases. With V trimmed by 7 bases and J by 12 bases, 11 bases remained unmatched. The CDR3 runs to 13 residues. Per germline, CDR1 LGHNT and CDR2 FRNRAP. CDR3 in DNA: TGTGCTAGTGAGCGGGGGCATTCTTACGGGCAGTTCTTC. Its protein product is CASERGHSYGQFF.

This sequence joins TRBV27 and TRBJ1-1; 7 bases match TRBD1. J gave up 0 bases and V 5 bases, and 6 bases lay outside the gene matches. Germline CDR1 and CDR2: MNHEY and SMNVEV (reference sequence). The CDR3 consists of 15 residues. DNA of the CDR3: TGTGCCAGCAGTGCCCCGGGACAGTTGAACACTGAAGCTTTCTTT. Residues: CASSAPGQLNTEAFF.

The chain couples TRBV6-5 to TRBJ1-1, with TRBD1 as a possible D gene (5 bases). This CDR3 region has 13 residues. The V and J ends lost 6 bases and 5 bases respectively, with 13 bases between them. The V gene's germline CDR1 is MNHEY and CDR2 SVGAGI. Here the CDR3 DNA reads TGTGCCAGCAGCCCAGGGCCAGTGACTGAAGCTTTCTTT. Its translation: CASSPGPVTEAFF.

V and J are TRBV30 and TRBJ1-3; no clear D gene. This CDR3 is built from 12 residues. CDR1 is GTSNPN and CDR2 is SVGIG in the germline V gene (reference sequence). V was shortened by 2 bases and J by 3 bases, with 5 bases between the two germline ends. Written as DNA, the CDR3 is TGTGCCTGGAGTTTATATGGAAACACCATATATTTT. Protein sequence: CAWSLYGNTIYF.